This record covers a single TCR beta chain. The sample originates from a study of blood T cell repertoires in COVID-19. In the study overall: The United States, Italy and Spain provided the acute and convalescent COVID-19 samples. The cDNA or gDNA used as material had been derived from T cells, B-cell-depleted T cells, or PBMCs.

Some clones are missing from TCRdb's copy, which holds only in-frame ones; the method was immunoSEQ multiplex PCR. The profile shows some 100,000 clones, over 75% of them singletons. The germline V gene encodes CDR1 MNHEY and CDR2 SMNVEV (reference sequence). With 5 bases clipped from V and 4 bases from J, the junction kept 13 bases outside the gene matches. This CDR3 is 18 amino acids long. The source of this sequence is a woman in her fifties or sixties with acute or convalescent COVID-19. The material sequenced was peripheral blood. V and J are TRBV27 and TRBJ2-1; 11 nucleotides match TRBD2. As DNA, the CDR3 is TGTGCCAGCAGTGTGACTAGCGGGATTCTCCTTAGGTACAATGAGCAGTTCTTC. Residues: CASSVTSGILLRYNEQFF.